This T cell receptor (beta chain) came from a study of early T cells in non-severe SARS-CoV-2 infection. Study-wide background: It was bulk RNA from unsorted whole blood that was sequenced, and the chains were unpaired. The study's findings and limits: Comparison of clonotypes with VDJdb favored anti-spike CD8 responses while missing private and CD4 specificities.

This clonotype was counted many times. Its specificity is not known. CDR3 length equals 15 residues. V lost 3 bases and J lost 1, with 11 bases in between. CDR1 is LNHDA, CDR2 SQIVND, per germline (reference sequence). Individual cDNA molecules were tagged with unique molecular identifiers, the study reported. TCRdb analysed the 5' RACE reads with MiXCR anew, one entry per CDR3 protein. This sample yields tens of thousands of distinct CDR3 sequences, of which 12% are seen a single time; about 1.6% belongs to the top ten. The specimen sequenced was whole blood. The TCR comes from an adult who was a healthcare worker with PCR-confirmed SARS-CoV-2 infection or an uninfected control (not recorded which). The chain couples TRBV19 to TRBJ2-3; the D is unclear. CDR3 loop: CASSIEASRTDTQYF. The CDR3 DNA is TGTGCCAGTAGTATTGAGGCCAGCCGCACAGATACGCAGTATTTT.